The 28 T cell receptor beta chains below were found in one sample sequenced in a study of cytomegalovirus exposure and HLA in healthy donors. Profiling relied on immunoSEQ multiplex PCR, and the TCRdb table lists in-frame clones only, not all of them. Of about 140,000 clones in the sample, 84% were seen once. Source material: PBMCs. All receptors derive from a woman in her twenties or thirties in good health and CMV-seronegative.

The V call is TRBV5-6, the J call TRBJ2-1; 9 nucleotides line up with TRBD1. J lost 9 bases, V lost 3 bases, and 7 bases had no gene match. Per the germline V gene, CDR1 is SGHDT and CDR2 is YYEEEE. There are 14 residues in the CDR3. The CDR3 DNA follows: TGTGCCAGCAGCTGGTGGGACAGGGCTGTTGAGCAGTTCTTC. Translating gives CASSWWDRAVEQFF. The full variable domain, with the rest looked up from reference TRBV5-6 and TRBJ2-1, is DAGVTQSPTHLIKTRGQQVTLRCSPKSGHDTVSWYQQALGQGPQFIFQYYEEEERQRGNFPDRFSGHQFPNYSSELNVNALLLGDSALYLCASSWWDRAVEQFFGPGTRLTVL.

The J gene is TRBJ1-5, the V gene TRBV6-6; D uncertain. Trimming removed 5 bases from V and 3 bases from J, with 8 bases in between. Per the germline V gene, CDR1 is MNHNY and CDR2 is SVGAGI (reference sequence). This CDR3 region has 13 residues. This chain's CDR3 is CASSGQSNQPQHF. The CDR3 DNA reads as TGTGCCAGCAGTGGTCAGTCCAATCAGCCCCAGCATTTT.

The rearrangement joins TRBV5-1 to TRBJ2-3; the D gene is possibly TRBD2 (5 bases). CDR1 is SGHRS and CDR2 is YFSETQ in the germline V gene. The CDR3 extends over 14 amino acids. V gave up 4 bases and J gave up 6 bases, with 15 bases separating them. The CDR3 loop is CASSVSSGSDTQYF. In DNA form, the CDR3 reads TGCGCCAGCAGCGTGTCATCGGGAAGCGATACGCAGTATTTT.

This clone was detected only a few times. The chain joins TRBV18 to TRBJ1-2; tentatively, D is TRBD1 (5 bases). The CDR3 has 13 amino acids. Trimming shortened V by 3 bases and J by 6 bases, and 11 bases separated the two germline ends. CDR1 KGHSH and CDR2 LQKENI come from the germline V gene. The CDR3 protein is CASSPTRADGYTF. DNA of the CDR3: TGTGCCAGCTCACCGACCAGGGCAGATGGCTACACCTTC.

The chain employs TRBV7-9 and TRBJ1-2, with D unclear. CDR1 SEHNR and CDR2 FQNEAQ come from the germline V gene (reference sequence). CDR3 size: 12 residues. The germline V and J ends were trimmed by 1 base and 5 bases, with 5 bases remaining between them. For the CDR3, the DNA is TGTGCCAGCAGCTTAGAGCCTTATGGCTACACCTTC. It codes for CASSLEPYGYTF.

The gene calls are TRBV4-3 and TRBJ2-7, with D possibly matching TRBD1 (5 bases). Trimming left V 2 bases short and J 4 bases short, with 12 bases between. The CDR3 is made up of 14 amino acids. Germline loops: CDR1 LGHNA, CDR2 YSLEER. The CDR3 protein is CASSQSQGVYEQYF. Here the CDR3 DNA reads TGCGCCAGCAGCCAAAGTCAGGGCGTTTACGAGCAGTACTTC.

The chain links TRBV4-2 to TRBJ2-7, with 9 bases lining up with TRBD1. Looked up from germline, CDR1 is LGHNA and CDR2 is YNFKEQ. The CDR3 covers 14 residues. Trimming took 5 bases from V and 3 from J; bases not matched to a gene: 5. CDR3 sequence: CASSSRQGGYEQYF. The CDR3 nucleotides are TGTGCCAGCAGCTCGAGACAGGGGGGCTACGAGCAGTACTTC.

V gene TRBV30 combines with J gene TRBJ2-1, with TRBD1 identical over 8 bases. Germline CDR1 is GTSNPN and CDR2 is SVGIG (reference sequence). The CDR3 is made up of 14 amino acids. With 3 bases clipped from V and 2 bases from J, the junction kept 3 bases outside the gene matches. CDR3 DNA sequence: TGTGCCTGGAGGGACAGGGTACCCTACAATGAGCAGTTCTTC. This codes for CAWRDRVPYNEQFF.

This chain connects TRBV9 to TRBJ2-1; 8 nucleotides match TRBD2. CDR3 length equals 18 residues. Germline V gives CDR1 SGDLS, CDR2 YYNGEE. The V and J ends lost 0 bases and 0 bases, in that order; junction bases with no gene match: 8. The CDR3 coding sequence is TGTGCCAGCAGCGTAGGCCTAGCGGGTCCAAGCTCCTACAATGAGCAGTTCTTC. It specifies CASSVGLAGPSSYNEQFF.

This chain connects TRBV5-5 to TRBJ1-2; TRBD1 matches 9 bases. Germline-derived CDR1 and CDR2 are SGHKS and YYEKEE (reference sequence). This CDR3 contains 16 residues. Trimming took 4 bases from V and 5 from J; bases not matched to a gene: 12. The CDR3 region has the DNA TGTGCCAGCAGCACCGGCCTACAGGGGGCAGGTTATGGCTACACCTTC. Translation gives CASSTGLQGAGYGYTF. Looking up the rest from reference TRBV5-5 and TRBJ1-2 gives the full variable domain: DAGVTQSPTHLIKTRGQQVTLRCSPISGHKSVSWYQQVLGQGPQFIFQYYEKEERGRGNFPDRFSARQFPNYSSELNVNALLLGDSALYLCASSTGLQGAGYGYTFGSGTRLTVV.

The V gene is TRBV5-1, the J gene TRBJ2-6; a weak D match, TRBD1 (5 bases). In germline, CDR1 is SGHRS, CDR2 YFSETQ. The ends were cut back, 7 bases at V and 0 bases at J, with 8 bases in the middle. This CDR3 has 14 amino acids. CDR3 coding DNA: TGCGCCAGCTCCCAGGGCTCTGGGGCCAACGTCCTGACTTTC. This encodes CASSQGSGANVLTF.

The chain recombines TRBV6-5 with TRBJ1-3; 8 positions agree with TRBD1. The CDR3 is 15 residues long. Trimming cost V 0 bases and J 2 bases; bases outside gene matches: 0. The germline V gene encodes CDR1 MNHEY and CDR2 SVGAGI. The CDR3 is CASSYSTGAGNTIYF. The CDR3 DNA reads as TGTGCCAGCAGTTACTCGACAGGGGCTGGAAACACCATATATTTT.

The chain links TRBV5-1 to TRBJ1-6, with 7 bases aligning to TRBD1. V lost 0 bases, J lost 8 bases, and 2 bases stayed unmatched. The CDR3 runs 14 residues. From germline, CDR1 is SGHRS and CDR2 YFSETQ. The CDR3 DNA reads TGCGCCAGCAGCTTGGCAACAGGGGATTCACCCCTCCACTTT. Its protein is CASSLATGDSPLHF.

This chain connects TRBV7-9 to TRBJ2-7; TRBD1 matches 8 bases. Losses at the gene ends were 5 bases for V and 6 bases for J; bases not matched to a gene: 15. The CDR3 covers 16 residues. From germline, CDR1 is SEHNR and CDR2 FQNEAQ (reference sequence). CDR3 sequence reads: CASSPSTGVGLAEQYF. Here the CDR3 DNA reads TGTGCCAGCAGCCCCTCGACAGGGGTGGGTCTCGCCGAGCAGTACTTC. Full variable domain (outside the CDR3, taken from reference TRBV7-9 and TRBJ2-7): DTGVSQNPRHKITKRGQNVTFRCDPISEHNRLYWYRQTLGQGPEFLTYFQNEAQLEKSRLLSDRFSAERPKGSFSTLEIQRTEQGDSAMYLCASSPSTGVGLAEQYFGPGTRLTVT.

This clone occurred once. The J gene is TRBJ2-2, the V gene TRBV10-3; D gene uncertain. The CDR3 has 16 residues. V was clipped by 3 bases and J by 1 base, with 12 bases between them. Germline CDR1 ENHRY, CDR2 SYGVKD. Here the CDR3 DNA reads TGTGCCATCAGTGAATCAAACCCCGGGAACACCGGGGAGCTGTTTTTT. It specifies CAISESNPGNTGELFF.

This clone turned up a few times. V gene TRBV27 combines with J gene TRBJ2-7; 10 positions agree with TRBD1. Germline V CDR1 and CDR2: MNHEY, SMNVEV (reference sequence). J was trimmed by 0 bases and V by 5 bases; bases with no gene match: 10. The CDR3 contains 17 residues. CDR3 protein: CASSPGLRTGGSYEQYF. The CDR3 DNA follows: TGTGCCAGCAGTCCCGGACTAAGGACAGGGGGCTCCTACGAGCAGTACTTC.

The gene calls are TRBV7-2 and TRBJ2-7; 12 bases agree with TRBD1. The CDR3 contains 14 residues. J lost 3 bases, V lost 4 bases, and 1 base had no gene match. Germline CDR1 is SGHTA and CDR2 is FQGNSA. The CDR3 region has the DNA TGTGCCAGCAGCTGGGACAGGGGGCGCTACGAGCAGTACTTC. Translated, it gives CASSWDRGRYEQYF. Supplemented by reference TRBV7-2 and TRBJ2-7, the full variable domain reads GAGVSQSPSNKVTEKGKDVELRCDPISGHTALYWYRQSLGQGLEFLIYFQGNSAPDKSGLPSDRFSAERTGGSVSTLTIQRTQQEDSAVYLCASSWDRGRYEQYFGPGTRLTVT.

The CDR3 region is CASTPASGGAYEQFF. The CDR3 nucleotides are TGTGCCAGCACCCCGGCTAGCGGGGGGGCCTATGAGCAGTTCTTC. J is TRBJ2-1 and V is TRBV6-6, with 12 bases aligning to TRBD2. In germline, CDR1 is MNHNY, CDR2 SVGAGI (reference sequence). This CDR3 is built from 15 residues. Losses at the gene ends were 7 bases for V and 8 bases for J; bases not matched to a gene: 9.

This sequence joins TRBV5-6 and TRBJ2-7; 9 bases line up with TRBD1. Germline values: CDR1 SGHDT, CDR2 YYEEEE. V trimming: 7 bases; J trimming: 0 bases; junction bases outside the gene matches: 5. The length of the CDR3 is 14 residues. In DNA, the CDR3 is TGTGCCAGCCTAGACAGGGGGAGCTCCTACGAGCAGTACTTC. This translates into CASLDRGSSYEQYF.

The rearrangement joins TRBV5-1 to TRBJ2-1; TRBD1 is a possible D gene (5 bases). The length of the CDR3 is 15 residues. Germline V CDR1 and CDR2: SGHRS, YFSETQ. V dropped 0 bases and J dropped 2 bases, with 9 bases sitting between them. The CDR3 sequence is CASSLEGSPYNEQFF. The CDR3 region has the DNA TGCGCCAGCAGCTTGGAGGGGTCACCCTACAATGAGCAGTTCTTC.

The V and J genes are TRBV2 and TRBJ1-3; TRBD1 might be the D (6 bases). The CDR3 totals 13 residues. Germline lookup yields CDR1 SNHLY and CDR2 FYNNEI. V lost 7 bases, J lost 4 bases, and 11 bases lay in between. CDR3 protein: CASKNRAGNTIYF. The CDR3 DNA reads TGTGCCAGCAAGAACAGGGCGGGAAACACCATATATTTT. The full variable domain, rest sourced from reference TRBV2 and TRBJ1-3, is EPEVTQTPSHQVTQMGQEVILRCVPISNHLYFYWYRQILGQKVEFLVSFYNNEISEKSEIFDDQFSVERPDGSNFTLKIRSTKLEDSAMYFCASKNRAGNTIYFGEGSWLTVV.

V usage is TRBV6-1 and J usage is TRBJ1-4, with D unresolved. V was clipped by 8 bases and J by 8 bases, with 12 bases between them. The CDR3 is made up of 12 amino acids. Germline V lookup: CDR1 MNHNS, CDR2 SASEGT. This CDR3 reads CASVNPGEKLFF. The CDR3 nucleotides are TGTGCCAGCGTTAACCCGGGAGAAAAACTGTTTTTT.

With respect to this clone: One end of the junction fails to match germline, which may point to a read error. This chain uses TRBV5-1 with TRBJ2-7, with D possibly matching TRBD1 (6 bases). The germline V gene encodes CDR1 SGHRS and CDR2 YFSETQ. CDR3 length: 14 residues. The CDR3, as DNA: TGCGCCAGCGGCTTCAGTGGGGGCCCCTACGAGCAGTACTTC. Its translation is CASGFSGGPYEQYF.

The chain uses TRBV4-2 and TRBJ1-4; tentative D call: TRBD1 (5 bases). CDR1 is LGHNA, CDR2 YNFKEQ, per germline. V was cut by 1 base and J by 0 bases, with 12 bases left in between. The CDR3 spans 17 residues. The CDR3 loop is CASSQGDGGTTNEKLFF. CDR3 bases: TGTGCCAGCAGCCAAGGGGACGGGGGAACAACTAATGAAAAACTGTTTTTT.

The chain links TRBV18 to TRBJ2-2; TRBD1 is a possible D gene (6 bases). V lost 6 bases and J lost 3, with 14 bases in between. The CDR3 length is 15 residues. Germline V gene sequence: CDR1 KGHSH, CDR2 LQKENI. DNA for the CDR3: TGTGCCAGCTCCCCCCCGAGGGGGTACACCGGGGAGCTGTTTTTT. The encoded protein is CASSPPRGYTGELFF.

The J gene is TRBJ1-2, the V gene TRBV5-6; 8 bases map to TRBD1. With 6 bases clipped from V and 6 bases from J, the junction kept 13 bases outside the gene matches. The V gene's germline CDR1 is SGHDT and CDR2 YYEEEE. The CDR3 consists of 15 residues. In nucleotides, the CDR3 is TGTGCCAGCACCCCCGGCAGGGGGCAGCACGATGGCTACACCTTC. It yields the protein CASTPGRGQHDGYTF.

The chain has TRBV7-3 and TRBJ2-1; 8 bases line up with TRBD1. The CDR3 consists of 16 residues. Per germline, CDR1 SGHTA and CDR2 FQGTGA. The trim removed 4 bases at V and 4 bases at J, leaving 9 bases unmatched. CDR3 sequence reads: CASSSSDRGTYNEQFF. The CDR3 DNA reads TGTGCCAGCAGCTCTAGCGACAGGGGAACATACAATGAGCAGTTCTTC.

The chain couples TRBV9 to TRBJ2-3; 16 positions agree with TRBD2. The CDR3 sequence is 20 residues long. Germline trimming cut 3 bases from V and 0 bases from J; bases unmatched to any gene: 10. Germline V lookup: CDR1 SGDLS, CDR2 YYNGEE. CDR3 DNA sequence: TGTGCCAGCAGCGCCGGGACTAGCGGGGGGGCGTTGGTGAGCACAGATACGCAGTATTTT. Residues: CASSAGTSGGALVSTDTQYF.